These 6 T cell receptor beta chains originate from one sample sequenced in a study of blood T cells in healthy people across ages. Then a second PCR, running roughly 7 to 11 cycles, was carried out with a sample-barcoded 5' primer and a J-beta primer mix. Each CDR3 protein is one row after TCRdb ran MiXCR on the 5' RACE reads. Among some 780,000 distinct CDR3 sequences listed, around three fifths were seen once. The sample was blood. Source of these receptors: a man aged 35-49 years in good health.

The chain carries TRBV2 and TRBJ1-5; no firm D call. Germline V gene data show CDR1 as SNHLY and CDR2 as FYNNEI. CDR3 size: 13 residues. The V end was cut by 0 bases, the J end by 4 bases, with 4 bases between. CDR3: CASSEAQNQPQHF. CDR3 in DNA: TGTGCCAGCAGTGAAGCGCAGAATCAGCCCCAGCATTTT.

The rearrangement joins TRBV7-3 to TRBJ2-1; 7 bases align to TRBD2. V lost 7 bases to trimming and J lost 4 bases; unmatched junction nucleotides: 7. The CDR3 consists of 14 residues. The V gene's germline CDR1 is SGHTA and CDR2 FQGTGA. The CDR3 region is CASNTGTNYNEQFF. CDR3 in DNA: TGTGCCAGCAATACCGGGACTAATTACAATGAGCAGTTCTTC.

This clonotype was observed a single time. The J gene is TRBJ2-6, the V gene TRBV27, with D unresolved. This CDR3 is 15 amino acids long. Between the trimmed V and J ends, which lost 2 bases and 0 bases, there was a span of 5 bases. Germline loops: CDR1 MNHEY, CDR2 SMNVEV (reference sequence). The CDR3 sequence is CASSLKPSGANVLTF. CDR3 in DNA: TGTGCCAGCAGTTTAAAACCCTCTGGGGCCAACGTCCTGACTTTC.

This clonotype has just a few counts. V and J are TRBV29-1 and TRBJ2-3; 8 nucleotides match TRBD1. This CDR3 region has 17 residues. Germline V gene data show CDR1 as SQVTM and CDR2 as ANQGSEA. V lost 5 bases and J lost 3; bases outside the gene matches: 16. As DNA, the CDR3 is TGCAGCGTTCCCGCCGGGACAGGTTTTTTCTTGACAGATACGCAGTATTTT. Residues: CSVPAGTGFFLTDTQYF.

The chain employs TRBV5-1 and TRBJ2-1, with D possibly TRBD2 on 6 matching bases. Between the trimmed V and J ends, which lost 5 bases and 3 bases, there was a span of 12 bases. Germline V gene sequence: CDR1 SGHRS, CDR2 YFSETQ. The length of the CDR3 is 14 residues. CDR3 in DNA: TGCGCCAGCAGACTTAGCGGTTTCTACAATGAGCAGTTCTTC. The encoded protein is CASRLSGFYNEQFF.

The CDR3 DNA reads TGCAGTTTTCGGGGGAACTATGGCTACACCTTC. Protein: CSFRGNYGYTF. This chain connects TRBV29-1 to TRBJ1-2, with a possible D match to TRBD1 (5 bases). The length of the CDR3 is 11 residues. Germline V gene data show CDR1 as SQVTM and CDR2 as ANQGSEA.